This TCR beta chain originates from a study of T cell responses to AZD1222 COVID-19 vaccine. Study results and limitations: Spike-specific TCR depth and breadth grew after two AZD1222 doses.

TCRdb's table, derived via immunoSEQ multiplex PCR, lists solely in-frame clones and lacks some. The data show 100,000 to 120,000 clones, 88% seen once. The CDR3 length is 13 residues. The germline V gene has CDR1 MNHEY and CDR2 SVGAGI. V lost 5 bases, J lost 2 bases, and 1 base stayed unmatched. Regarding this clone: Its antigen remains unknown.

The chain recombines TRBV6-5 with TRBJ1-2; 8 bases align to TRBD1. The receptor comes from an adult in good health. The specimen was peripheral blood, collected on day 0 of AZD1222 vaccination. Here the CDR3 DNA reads TGTGCCAGCAGTCGGACAGGGAACTATGGCTACACCTTC. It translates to CASSRTGNYGYTF.